Listed below are T cell receptor beta chains from one sample, sequenced in a study of OX40 agonist ivuxolimab in advanced cancers. Data came from immunoSEQ multiplex PCR; TCRdb stores just in-frame clones and leaves some out. This table has about 89,000 clones, roughly 91% appearing once. The sequenced sample was CD4+ or CD8+ T cells sorted from blood, obtained in a trial of the OX40 agonist ivuxolimab. These receptors came from an adult with an advanced solid tumor such as melanoma, head and neck, liver or kidney cancer. Both conserved end residues are part of each CDR3. Fields, in order: J gene, V gene, CDR3 protein.

TRBJ2-2 | TRBV19 | CASSSGTANTGELFF
TRBJ1-1 | TRBV7-2 | CASSLRQGKITEAFF
TRBJ1-1 | TRBV7-2 | CASSFQVDTEAFF
TRBJ2-7 | TRBV20-1 | CSARAGIEQYF
TRBJ1-1 | TRBV19 | CASSTVDLSGTEAFF
TRBJ1-5 | TRBV28 | CASSSGKGAVQPQHF
TRBJ1-2 | TRBV20-1 | CSAIYYGYTF
TRBJ2-7 | TRBV6-1 | CASVQPTGPDYEQYF
TRBJ2-2 | TRBV7-6 | CASSPSSLAGGSSGELFF
TRBJ1-5 | TRBV12-5 | CASDTLVGTPRSNQPQHF
TRBJ2-3 | TRBV29-1 | CSVAGGSSLSTDTQYF
TRBJ1-1 | TRBV7-9 | CASSFGSNTEAFF
TRBJ2-1 | TRBV18 | CASSPDSPEQFF
TRBJ1-6 | TRBV5-5 | CASSLVGTGYWSSYNSPLHF
TRBJ1-1 | TRBV27 | CASSLLGGAGTEAFF
TRBJ1-4 | TRBV28 | CASSPATGVNEKLFF
TRBJ1-1 | TRBV5-1 | CASSWGEGTEAFF
TRBJ2-1 | TRBV7-2 | CASITKGGSSYNEQFF
TRBJ2-5 | TRBV13 | CASSLAAGGAETQYF
TRBJ2-3 | TRBV6-5 | CASSKHSGSTDTQYF
TRBJ1-6 | TRBV9 | CASSVGEDSPLHF
TRBJ1-2 | TRBV5-1 | CASSSSADRGAAGYTF
TRBJ2-1 | TRBV7-7 | CASSEIGGRNNEQFF
TRBJ1-1 | TRBV19 | CASSILPGQGNAEAFF
TRBJ1-2 | TRBV28 | CASSQNGGDDYGYTF
TRBJ1-2 | TRBV9 | CASSFINYGYTF
TRBJ1-5 | TRBV19 | CASSPAPGGLSQPQHF
TRBJ2-7 | TRBV7-2 | CASSLSATATYEQYF
TRBJ1-3 | TRBV6-6 | CASGAPGDYSGNTIYF
TRBJ2-1 | TRBV7-9 | CASSIPGGVSLWYNEQFF
TRBJ1-1 | TRBV15 | CATSRGGNTEAFF
TRBJ2-7 | TRBV19 | CASRVTGATHEQYF
TRBJ1-5 | TRBV10-3 | CAISESGGQSPQPQHF
TRBJ2-7 | TRBV18 | CASSPGTGRSYEQYF
TRBJ1-6 | TRBV9 | CASSVDWAPGSSPLHF
TRBJ2-1 | TRBV29-1 | CSVEVGQGVEQFF
TRBJ2-7 | TRBV14 | CASSQHLGQGSYEQYF
TRBJ2-1 | TRBV5-6 | CASSWGLAVGGEQFF
TRBJ2-5 | TRBV7-9 | CASSLASVQETQYF
TRBJ2-1 | TRBV2 | CASSETRGGLSEQFF
TRBJ1-6 | TRBV4-1 | CASSQGDRGGSPLHF
TRBJ1-5 | TRBV27 | CASSFLGQGALQPQHF
TRBJ1-1 | TRBV28 | CASKTGGTEAFF
TRBJ1-5 | TRBV6-4 | CASSTERGQPQHF
TRBJ1-6 | TRBV5-6 | CASSLRRTVGSPLHF
TRBJ2-7 | TRBV19 | CATTQGAGYEQYF
TRBJ2-7 | TRBV19 | CASSIEGGFYEQYF
TRBJ2-2 | TRBV30 | CAWSSGPTGELFF
TRBJ2-1 | TRBV4-3 | CASSQDGVSRPFF